Below are 14 T cell receptor beta chains sequenced from a single sample in a study of blood T cell repertoires in COVID-19. Only in-frame clones appear in the TCRdb table, and some are missing; sequencing was by immunoSEQ multiplex PCR. The table shows about 430,000 clones, with roughly 84% occurring only once. Material for sequencing was PBMCs or T cells enriched from blood (not recorded which). These receptors were obtained from a woman aged 18-29 years who had been exposed to COVID-19.

The chain links TRBV27 to TRBJ2-1, with 9 bases matching TRBD2. The V gene's germline CDR1 is MNHEY and CDR2 SMNVEV (reference sequence). This CDR3 region has 16 residues. V trimming: 6 bases; J trimming: 8 bases; junction bases outside the gene matches: 14. For the CDR3, the DNA is TGTGCCAGCAGGACCATTAGGCGGGGGGGCTTGTATGAGCAGTTCTTC. The encoded protein is CASRTIRRGGLYEQFF.

J is TRBJ1-6 and V is TRBV6-5; D uncertain. Trimming took off 5 bases at V and 7 bases at J, with 15 bases between the two ends. The CDR3 totals 15 residues. Looked up from germline, CDR1 is MNHEY and CDR2 is SVGAGI. CDR3 in amino acids: CASSPRSPWNSPLHF. Here the CDR3 DNA reads TGTGCCAGCAGTCCACGGTCCCCTTGGAATTCACCCCTCCACTTT.

The chain carries TRBV3-1 (or the pseudogene TRBV3-2) and TRBJ2-7, with TRBD1 matching 9 bases. The germline V gene has CDR1 LGHDT and CDR2 YNNKEL (reference sequence). The CDR3 has 15 residues. V was clipped by 4 bases and J by 3 bases; unmatched bases: 7. CDR3 residues: CASSLGQGFIYEQYF. The CDR3, as DNA: TGTGCCAGCAGCCTTGGACAGGGGTTTATCTACGAGCAGTACTTC.

The rearrangement uses TRBV7-2 and TRBJ1-6, with TRBD1 as a possible D gene (5 bases). Looked up from germline, CDR1 is SGHTA and CDR2 is FQGNSA. The CDR3 is 16 residues long. Deletions cut 2 bases from V and 7 bases from J, with 15 bases between. The CDR3, as DNA: TGTGCCAGCAGCTTATGGGGCAGGGAGGGAAATTCACCCCTCCACTTT. Translated: CASSLWGREGNSPLHF.

In its sample, this clone was seen a few times. The rearrangement links TRBV6-4 to TRBJ2-5; possibly TRBD2 for D (5 bases). Germline CDR1 MRHNA, CDR2 SNTAGT. V was cut by 5 bases and J by 7 bases, with 17 bases left in between. This CDR3 contains 14 residues. The CDR3 sequence: CASSLGRPEGTQYF. DNA for the CDR3: TGTGCCAGCAGTCTTGGCAGGCCCGAGGGGACCCAGTACTTC.

This clone was picked up one time. The CDR3 coding sequence is TGTGCCAGCAGTTTCTTAGAGACTGCGGAGCAGTTCTTC. It specifies CASSFLETAEQFF. The chain couples TRBV27 to TRBJ2-1, with D hard to call. Germline V gene sequence: CDR1 MNHEY, CDR2 SMNVEV (reference sequence). The CDR3 length is 13 residues. Trimming pared 3 bases from V and 10 bases from J, leaving 13 bases between.

The V gene is TRBV7-9, the J gene TRBJ2-3; perhaps TRBD2 as D (6 bases). The V end lost 2 bases, the J end lost 5 bases, and 17 bases lay between the germline ends. CDR1 and CDR2 (germline): SEHNR, FQNEAQ (reference sequence). The CDR3 has 16 residues. CDR3 sequence: CASSLSGGAAKDTQYF. Written as DNA, the CDR3 is TGTGCCAGCAGCTTAAGTGGCGGGGCAGCGAAAGATACGCAGTATTTT.

The chain couples TRBV28 to TRBJ1-4; D is unresolved. There are 13 residues in the CDR3. Germline V CDR1 and CDR2: MDHEN, SYDVKM. Between the trimmed V and J ends, which lost 3 bases and 5 bases, there was a span of 7 bases. The CDR3 is CASSFSGNEKLFF. The CDR3 DNA is TGTGCCAGCAGTTTTTCGGGAAATGAAAAACTGTTTTTT.

The V call is TRBV5-4, the J call TRBJ1-1; D perhaps matches TRBD1 (6 bases). Germline CDR1 and CDR2: SGHNT and YYREEE (reference sequence). Deletions cut 3 bases from V and 4 bases from J, with 13 bases between. CDR3 length: 14 amino acids. CDR3: CASSSQGAGTEAFF. The CDR3 DNA reads TGTGCCAGCAGCTCACAGGGCGCGGGCACTGAAGCTTTCTTT.

The chain carries TRBV29-1 and TRBJ2-3, with D possibly TRBD2 on 6 matching bases. Trimming removed 6 bases at V and 6 bases at J, with 22 bases between. The CDR3 extends over 15 amino acids. Germline CDR1 SQVTM, CDR2 ANQGSEA. The CDR3 region has the DNA TGCAGCGTGGGGGGTCCGGGACTTCCAGTGGATACGCAGTATTTT. This translates into CSVGGPGLPVDTQYF.

The chain carries TRBV7-9 and TRBJ2-3, with TRBD2 matching over 10 bases. This CDR3 region has 16 residues. Unmatched junction bases numbered 7, after V lost 5 bases and J lost 2 bases. Germline values: CDR1 SEHNR, CDR2 FQNEAQ (reference sequence). CDR3 in DNA: TGTGCCAGCAGCAAGATAGCGGGGGGACTCACAGATACGCAGTATTTT. Its translation: CASSKIAGGLTDTQYF.

This chain links TRBV28 with TRBJ1-1, with TRBD1 matching over 10 bases. This CDR3 is built from 13 residues. V gave up 4 bases and J gave up 7 bases; unmatched junction bases: 3. Germline lookup yields CDR1 MDHEN and CDR2 SYDVKM. DNA of the CDR3: TGTGCCAGCAGTTGGGGACAGGGGTTTGAAGCTTTCTTT. Translating gives CASSWGQGFEAFF. Full variable domain (missing parts from reference TRBV28 and TRBJ1-1): DVKVTQSSRYLVKRTGEKVFLECVQDMDHENMFWYRQDPGLGLRLIYFSYDVKMKEKGDIPEGYSVSREKKERFSLILESASTNQTSMYLCASSWGQGFEAFFGQGTRLTVV.

As regards this clone: The identical CDR3 is also encoded by other nucleotide sequences in the sample. V gene TRBV7-3 combines with J gene TRBJ2-3, with 11 bases fitting TRBD2. Per the germline V gene, CDR1 is SGHTA and CDR2 is FQGTGA. Germline trimming cut 4 bases from V and 2 bases from J; bases unmatched to any gene: 5. The CDR3 contains 16 residues. Written as DNA, the CDR3 is TGTGCCAGCAGCTCAGGACTAGCGGGCTTCACAGATACGCAGTATTTT. Its protein is CASSSGLAGFTDTQYF.

This clone has more than one count but fewer than ten. The rearrangement joins TRBV4-1 to TRBJ1-2, with 9 positions matching TRBD1. CDR1 is MGHRA, CDR2 YSYEKL, per germline. V shed 5 bases and J 2 bases; nucleotides not matched to a gene: 9. The CDR3 is 16 residues long. The CDR3 DNA follows: TGCGCCAGCAGCTTAAGATGGGGGACAGGGAACTATGGCTACACCTTC. As protein: CASSLRWGTGNYGYTF.